The 31 T cell receptor beta chains below were found in one sample sequenced in a study of T cells in Graves' hyperthyroidism and ophthalmopathy. The CDR3 regions of TCR beta were amplified from RNA transcripts. HTBI primers were the set used in a first-round RT-PCR of the TCR CDR3. TCRdb fed the multiplex PCR reads into MiXCR, producing one record per CDR3 protein. The sample has some 500,000 distinct CDR3 sequences, approximately 15% seen once; the top ten hold 17%. The specimen sequenced was blood. All receptors derive from a woman between 18 and 30 years old with Graves' hyperthyroidism.

CDR3 DNA: TGTGCCACCAGTGATAGTACCGGACAGGGGGGAGAAGCTTTCTTT. As protein: CATSDSTGQGGEAFF. The chain joins TRBV24-1 to TRBJ1-1; 10 nucleotides line up with TRBD1. J lost 8 bases, V lost 3 bases, and 8 bases had no gene match. From germline, CDR1 is KGHDR and CDR2 SFDVKD. There are 15 residues in the CDR3.

This clonotype was counted at least ten times. The J gene is TRBJ1-4, the V gene TRBV27; D perhaps matches TRBD1 (5 bases). Trimming shortened V by 1 base and J by 5 bases, and 11 bases separated the two germline ends. Germline V lookup: CDR1 MNHEY, CDR2 SMNVEV (reference sequence). CDR3 length: 15 residues. The CDR3 protein is CASSLYSGTNEKLFF. CDR3 nucleotides: TGTGCCAGCAGTTTATATTCAGGGACCAATGAAAAACTGTTTTTT. Complete variable domain (other parts from reference TRBV27 and TRBJ1-4): EAQVTQNPRYLITVTGKKLTVTCSQNMNHEYMSWYRQDPGLGLRQIYYSMNVEVTDKGDVPEGYKVSRKEKRNFPLILESPSPNQTSLYFCASSLYSGTNEKLFFGSGTQLSVL.

This clonotype was detected only a few times. The chain joins TRBV19 to TRBJ1-1; D is unclear. The CDR3 loop spans 14 amino acids. V was cut by 5 bases and J by 1 base, with 11 bases left in between. The germline gives CDR1 LNHDA, CDR2 SQIVND (reference sequence). The CDR3 coding sequence is TGTGCCAGTAGTGTTGTAACCAGGAACACTGAAGCTTTCTTT. This gives the protein CASSVVTRNTEAFF.

In this sample, this clonotype turned up a few times. A much larger clone lies a single base off, so this may be a read error. The CDR3 spells CAWSPGLAGNEQFF. In nucleotides, the CDR3 is TGTGCCTGGAGCCCGGGACTAGCGGGCAATGAGCAGTTCTTC. V usage is TRBV30 and J usage is TRBJ2-1; 12 nucleotides match TRBD2. The CDR3 covers 14 residues. The junction had 3 bases not matched to a gene; V was cut back by 3 bases and J by 6 bases. Germline V lookup: CDR1 GTSNPN, CDR2 SVGIG (reference sequence). Full variable domain (outside the CDR3, taken from reference TRBV30 and TRBJ2-1): SQTIHQWPATLVQPVGSPLSLECTVEGTSNPNLYWYRQAAGRGLQLLFYSVGIGQISSEVPQNLSASRPQDRQFILSSKKLLLSDSGFYLCAWSPGLAGNEQFFGPGTRLTVL.

This clonotype showed up many times. The rearrangement uses TRBV25-1 and TRBJ2-4; 12 bases fit TRBD1. V was pared by 0 bases and J by 7 bases, with 4 bases of the junction left unmatched. The CDR3 sequence is 16 residues long. CDR1 MGHDK and CDR2 SYGVNS come from the germline V gene. The CDR3 DNA reads TGTGCCAGCAGTGAATATGGGACAGGGGGCAGGAACATTCAGTACTTC. Translation: CASSEYGTGGRNIQYF.

This clonotype has at least ten counts. The chain uses TRBV5-1 and TRBJ2-1, with 10 nucleotides matching TRBD2. V lost 0 bases, J lost 5 bases, and 14 bases stayed unmatched. The CDR3 spans 19 residues. Germline V gene data show CDR1 as SGHRS and CDR2 as YFSETQ. CDR3 DNA sequence: TGCGCCAGCAGCTTGGAGCCAGCGGGAGGGCCTTCCGACAACAATGAGCAGTTCTTC. Translating gives CASSLEPAGGPSDNNEQFF.

This clonotype showed up many times. This sequence joins TRBV12-3 or TRBV12-4 and TRBJ1-5; D is possibly TRBD1 (5 bases). This CDR3 contains 15 residues. V lost 5 bases to trimming and J lost 4 bases, with 15 bases between them. CDR3 sequence reads: CASSQGHQGNQPQHF. Written as DNA, the CDR3 is TGTGCCAGCAGTCAAGGACACCAGGGAAATCAGCCCCAGCATTTT.

Comment on this clonotype: The CDR3 ends on some other residue instead of the conserved phenylalanine or tryptophan, so this is likely a read error. The chain joins TRBV6-1 to TRBJ2-5; maybe TRBD2 (6 bases). The CDR3 has 13 residues. Looked up from germline, CDR1 is MNHNS and CDR2 is SASEGT. V was cut by 6 bases and J by 4 bases, with 12 bases left in between. The CDR3 nucleotides are TGTGCCAGCAGAGCCGGAGGGAGAGAGACCCAGTACCTC. Translated, it gives CASRAGGRETQYL.

In this sample, this clonotype turned up many times. V usage is TRBV18 and J usage is TRBJ1-1; no reliable D call. CDR3 length: 13 residues. V was cut by 2 bases and J by 4 bases, with 8 bases left in between. The germline V gene has CDR1 KGHSH and CDR2 LQKENI. In DNA form, the CDR3 reads TGTGCCAGCTCACCATTTGAGAGCACTGAAGCTTTCTTT. Encoded protein: CASSPFESTEAFF.

This clonotype was counted at least ten times. This rearrangement joins TRBV5-5 to TRBJ2-1; 12 nucleotides agree with TRBD2. The germline V gene encodes CDR1 SGHKS and CDR2 YYEKEE (reference sequence). After removal of 2 bases from V and 9 bases from J, the junction contained 3 bases not matched to a gene. This CDR3 is 14 amino acids long. The CDR3 reads CASSFGTSGREQFF. The CDR3 DNA sequence: TGTGCCAGCAGCTTCGGGACTAGCGGGCGTGAGCAGTTCTTC.

In its sample, this clonotype was seen many times. This chain connects TRBV12-3 or TRBV12-4 to TRBJ2-3, with 7 bases fitting TRBD1. V lost 7 bases, J lost 1 base, and 8 bases stayed unmatched. The CDR3 covers 15 residues. CDR3 amino acids: CASTDQGVGTDTQYF. CDR3 bases: TGTGCCAGCACCGATCAGGGGGTCGGCACAGATACGCAGTATTTT.

With respect to this clonotype: This may arise from a read error, as a much more abundant clone is one base away. J is TRBJ1-4 and V is TRBV6-5, with a weak D call TRBD1 (5 bases). There are 14 residues in the CDR3. CDR1 is MNHEY and CDR2 is SVGAGI in the germline V gene. DNA for the CDR3: TGTGCCAGCAGTTACCAGGGAGGTGGCGAAAAACTGCTTTTT. It specifies CASSYQGGGEKLLF.

DNA of the CDR3: TGTGCCAGTACCCTGGAGGAACTAGCGGGAGGGGTCGAGCAGTACGTC. Protein sequence: CASTLEELAGGVEQYV. V usage is TRBV19 and J usage is TRBJ2-7; 13 bases are shared with TRBD2. The CDR3 extends over 16 amino acids. V trimming: 7 bases; J trimming: 6 bases; junction bases outside the gene matches: 12. In germline, CDR1 is LNHDA, CDR2 SQIVND (reference sequence).

This clonotype was counted many times. V is TRBV3-1 and J is TRBJ2-1; tentative D call: TRBD2 (6 bases). The CDR3 has 15 amino acids. The germline V and J ends were trimmed by 3 bases and 0 bases, with 9 bases remaining between them. Germline V gives CDR1 LGHDT, CDR2 YNNKEL (reference sequence). Here the CDR3 DNA reads TGTGCCAGCAGCCAGGCGGGGAGCTCCTACAATGAGCAGTTCTTC. Its protein is CASSQAGSSYNEQFF.

There are many counts of this clonotype. The rearrangement links TRBV10-3 to TRBJ2-7, with 7 bases matching TRBD2. Germline V lookup: CDR1 ENHRY, CDR2 SYGVKD. Trimming at V came to 8 bases and at J to 0 bases, leaving 7 bases not matched to a gene. The CDR3 is made up of 14 amino acids. CDR3 protein: CAIWNAGVSYEQYF. CDR3 coding DNA: TGTGCCATCTGGAATGCGGGAGTCTCCTACGAGCAGTACTTC.

This clonotype has more than one count but fewer than ten. The gene calls are TRBV12-3 or TRBV12-4 and TRBJ1-5; 11 nucleotides line up with TRBD1. The CDR3 totals 16 residues. Trimming took 6 bases from V and 7 from J; bases not matched to a gene: 11. Written as DNA, the CDR3 is TGTGCCAGCAGCTCCGGACAGGGGGCTTCGGGACAGCCCCAGCATTTT. It codes for CASSSGQGASGQPQHF.

This clonotype has a count of ten or more. The chain links TRBV20-1 to TRBJ2-1; TRBD2 agrees at 8 bases. The length of the CDR3 is 16 residues. The germline V gene has CDR1 DFQATT and CDR2 SNEGSKA (reference sequence). J gave up 0 bases and V 4 bases, and 8 bases lay outside the gene matches. The CDR3 spells CSAKGSGMSSYNEQFF. The CDR3 nucleotides are TGCAGTGCTAAGGGTAGCGGGATGAGCTCCTACAATGAGCAGTTCTTC.

CDR3 region: CAWTAIEAFF. The CDR3, as DNA: TGTGCCTGGACAGCCATTGAAGCTTTCTTT. V and J are TRBV30 and TRBJ1-1; D gene uncertain. From germline, CDR1 is GTSNPN and CDR2 SVGIG (reference sequence). This CDR3 spans 10 amino acids. The ends were cut back, 4 bases at V and 7 bases at J, with 7 bases in the middle. The full variable domain, completed using reference TRBV30 and TRBJ1-1, is SQTIHQWPATLVQPVGSPLSLECTVEGTSNPNLYWYRQAAGRGLQLLFYSVGIGQISSEVPQNLSASRPQDRQFILSSKKLLLSDSGFYLCAWTAIEAFFGQGTRLTVV.

There are a few counts of this clonotype. The chain recombines TRBV11-1 with TRBJ2-7, with a weak D call TRBD2 (6 bases). Germline-derived CDR1 and CDR2 are SGHAT and FQDESV (reference sequence). This CDR3 is built from 15 residues. Deletions cut 3 bases from V and 0 bases from J, with 12 bases between. CDR3 protein: CASSLGGVLSYEQYF. CDR3 in DNA: TGTGCCAGCAGCTTGGGCGGGGTTCTCTCCTACGAGCAGTACTTC.

This clonotype came up many times. V and J are TRBV2 and TRBJ1-5; no clear D gene. The CDR3 loop spans 14 amino acids. CDR1 and CDR2 (germline): SNHLY, FYNNEI. The ends were cut back, 3 bases at V and 4 bases at J, with 10 bases in the middle. The CDR3 nucleotides are TGTGCCAGCAGTGATGATTCGGGAAATCAGCCCCAGCATTTT. Its protein is CASSDDSGNQPQHF.

The chain recombines TRBV27 with TRBJ2-5; the match to TRBD1 covers 8 bases. CDR1 and CDR2 (germline): MNHEY, SMNVEV (reference sequence). V shed 4 bases, J shed 2 bases, and the junction held 6 bases outside the gene matches. The CDR3 covers 15 residues. CDR3 coding DNA: TGTGCCAGCAGTTCAGGAGGGACAGGTCAAGAGACCCAGTACTTC. It translates to CASSSGGTGQETQYF.

On this clonotype itself: The germline gene is not matched at one end of the junction; a read error may be the cause. J is TRBJ1-2 and V is TRBV3-1; D is unclear. CDR1 is LGHDT, CDR2 YNNKEL, per germline (reference sequence). The CDR3 extends over 15 amino acids. The CDR3 sequence is CVSSQDGRFNYGYIF. The CDR3 nucleotides are TGTGTCAGCAGCCAAGACGGCAGATTTAACTATGGCTACATCTTC.

On this clonotype itself: Just one base apart from a much larger clone, this may be a read error. The V and J genes are TRBV6-1 and TRBJ1-1; D gene uncertain. Germline V CDR1 and CDR2: MNHNS, SASEGT. Trimming stripped 3 bases from V and 7 bases from J, with 6 bases between. The CDR3 is 11 residues long. As DNA, the CDR3 is TGTGCCAGCAGTGATTATAATGAAGCTTTCTTT. Translated, it gives CASSDYNEAFF.

This chain joins TRBV25-1 and TRBJ1-6, with 7 bases that match TRBD1. The germline V gene has CDR1 MGHDK and CDR2 SYGVNS. V lost 9 bases to trimming and J lost 9 bases; unmatched junction nucleotides: 5. The CDR3 totals 12 residues. The CDR3 DNA follows: TGTGCCAGTCAGACAGGGATTTCACCCCTCCACTTT. This translates into CASQTGISPLHF.

The chain uses TRBV10-2 and TRBJ1-2; 10 bases are a match to TRBD1. The CDR3 contains 15 residues. J lost 4 bases, V lost 3 bases, and 5 bases had no gene match. The germline V gene has CDR1 WSHSY and CDR2 SAAADI. The CDR3 sequence is CASSERTGGFYGYTF. In nucleotides, the CDR3 is TGCGCCAGCAGTGAAAGGACAGGGGGATTCTATGGCTACACCTTC.

This clonotype was observed at least ten times. The chain has TRBV3-1 and TRBJ2-7; 9 bases are shared with TRBD1. J gave up 6 bases and V 4 bases, and 7 bases lay outside the gene matches. Germline values: CDR1 LGHDT, CDR2 YNNKEL (reference sequence). There are 14 residues in the CDR3. The chain's CDR3 is CASSPDRGTGEQYF. The CDR3 DNA reads TGTGCCAGCAGCCCCGACAGGGGGACAGGCGAGCAGTACTTC.

This clonotype was recorded many times. The chain links TRBV20-1 to TRBJ2-2; tentatively, D is TRBD1 (6 bases). This CDR3 is 16 amino acids long. Trimming stripped 2 bases from V and 1 base from J, with 14 bases between. Germline V gives CDR1 DFQATT, CDR2 SNEGSKA (reference sequence). The CDR3 region has the DNA TGCAGTGCTAGACTCAACAGGGCTGAGAACACCGGGGAGCTGTTTTTT. As protein: CSARLNRAENTGELFF.

The genes are TRBV5-1 and TRBJ1-3; the D gene is possibly TRBD1 (5 bases). Trimming removed 0 bases from V and 2 bases from J, with 6 bases in between. The CDR3 has 14 amino acids. Per germline, CDR1 SGHRS and CDR2 YFSETQ. The CDR3 protein is CASSLVGAGNTIYF. The CDR3, as DNA: TGCGCCAGCAGCTTGGTGGGGGCTGGAAACACCATATATTTT.

The chain couples TRBV19 to TRBJ2-1, with TRBD2 matching 11 bases. This CDR3 region has 18 residues. CDR1 and CDR2 (germline): LNHDA, SQIVND (reference sequence). Losses at the gene ends were 5 bases for V and 0 bases for J; bases not matched to a gene: 9. The chain's CDR3 is CASSPGTSGVSSYNEQFF. CDR3 sequence (DNA): TGTGCCAGTAGTCCCGGGACTAGCGGAGTGAGCTCCTACAATGAGCAGTTCTTC.

This clonotype was seen more than once but under ten times. The CDR3 region is CASSYPGYTF. DNA for the CDR3: TGTGCCAGCAGTTACCCTGGCTACACCTTC. This rearrangement joins TRBV6-2 or TRBV6-3 to TRBJ1-2; no clear D gene. The germline V gene has CDR1 MNHEY and CDR2 SVGEGT. V lost 2 bases to trimming and J lost 7 bases, with 2 bases between them. The CDR3 totals 10 residues.

This clonotype has ten or more counts. The V gene is TRBV2, the J gene TRBJ2-3; D gene uncertain. CDR1 and CDR2 from the germline V gene are SNHLY and FYNNEI. The V and J ends lost 5 bases and 2 bases respectively, with 17 bases between them. The CDR3 totals 16 residues. CDR3: CASSWAQREYTDTQYF. The CDR3 DNA follows: TGTGCCAGCAGTTGGGCCCAAAGAGAATACACAGATACGCAGTATTTT.